What follows are 22 T cell receptor beta chains derived from one specimen sequenced in a study of blood T cell repertoires in COVID-19. Generated by immunoSEQ multiplex PCR, the TCRdb table keeps only in-frame clones and is missing some. Found here are about 120,000 clones, more than 70% of them singletons; the top ten hold under 4%. The sequenced sample was peripheral blood. The receptors derive from a man aged 55-75 years with acute or convalescent COVID-19.

V is TRBV7-2 and J is TRBJ2-5, with 8 bases identical to TRBD2. The CDR3 loop spans 16 amino acids. Germline V gene data show CDR1 as SGHTA and CDR2 as FQGNSA. J lost 4 bases, V lost 5 bases, and 12 bases had no gene match. In DNA form, the CDR3 reads TGTGCCAGCAGCCAGGTGGTAGCGGGACGAGGAGAGACCCAGTACTTC. It yields the protein CASSQVVAGRGETQYF.

The chain joins TRBV19 to TRBJ2-1; 8 bases fit TRBD2. Germline V CDR1 and CDR2: LNHDA, SQIVND (reference sequence). The CDR3 extends over 15 amino acids. The V and J ends lost 5 bases and 2 bases, in that order; junction bases with no gene match: 5. The DNA of the CDR3 is TGTGCCAGTAGTCTCGATAGCGGGGCCTACAATGAGCAGTTCTTC. This sequence encodes CASSLDSGAYNEQFF.

The chain employs TRBV4-3 and TRBJ2-2; 8 bases are shared with TRBD2. This CDR3 comprises 17 residues. Germline V gene data show CDR1 as LGHNA and CDR2 as YSLEER. The ends lost 3 bases at V and 2 bases at J; junction bases unmatched: 8. CDR3 nucleotide sequence: TGCGCCAGCAGCCATACCCTGAGCGGGAGCAACACCGGGGAGCTGTTTTTT. This gives the protein CASSHTLSGSNTGELFF.

CDR3 protein: CSVVEGDGTEAFF. DNA of the CDR3: TGCAGCGTTGTAGAGGGCGATGGCACTGAAGCTTTCTTT. This sequence joins TRBV29-1 and TRBJ1-1, with unresolved D. The V and J ends lost 4 bases and 4 bases respectively, with 13 bases between them. The CDR3 sequence is 13 residues long. The germline gives CDR1 SQVTM, CDR2 ANQGSEA.

The genes are TRBV9 and TRBJ1-2; D possibly corresponds to TRBD1 (5 bases). Germline V CDR1 and CDR2: SGDLS, YYNGEE. The ends were cut back, 6 bases at V and 7 bases at J, with 16 bases in the middle. This CDR3 is built from 13 residues. The CDR3 DNA is TGTGCCAGCAACTGGGGGGGTGTGGGTGGCTACACCTTC. The encoded protein is CASNWGGVGGYTF.

The CDR3 here is CASSPRDRATDTQYF. The CDR3 DNA reads as TGTGCCAGCAGTCCCCGGGACAGGGCCACAGATACGCAGTATTTT. The chain recombines TRBV27 with TRBJ2-3; the match to TRBD1 covers 9 bases. The CDR3 is made up of 15 amino acids. CDR1 MNHEY and CDR2 SMNVEV come from the germline V gene (reference sequence). The ends lost 5 bases at V and 2 bases at J; junction bases unmatched: 5.

The rearrangement joins TRBV6-5 to TRBJ2-7; D perhaps matches TRBD2 (6 bases). V gave up 4 bases and J gave up 12 bases, with 16 bases separating them. This CDR3 has 12 amino acids. Per the germline V gene, CDR1 is MNHEY and CDR2 is SVGAGI. CDR3 sequence: CASSSRAGTRYF. CDR3 in DNA: TGTGCCAGCAGTTCCAGGGCGGGGACCAGGTACTTC.

The chain couples TRBV28 to TRBJ2-7; D perhaps matches TRBD2 (5 bases). Trimming removed 8 bases at V and 6 bases at J, with 5 bases between. CDR1 and CDR2 from the germline V gene are MDHEN and SYDVKM. The CDR3 is made up of 9 amino acids. The CDR3 is CASGGEQYF. CDR3 coding DNA: TGTGCCAGCGGAGGCGAGCAGTACTTC.

This clone turned up a few times. The chain recombines TRBV27 with TRBJ2-2; 7 nucleotides line up with TRBD1. V lost 6 bases, J lost 7 bases, and 11 bases stayed unmatched. The germline V gene encodes CDR1 MNHEY and CDR2 SMNVEV (reference sequence). The CDR3 spans 15 residues. The CDR3 region is CASSIGGLGLGELFF. Here the CDR3 DNA reads TGTGCCAGCAGCATAGGGGGCTTGGGTCTCGGGGAGCTGTTTTTT.

This chain uses TRBV7-3 with TRBJ2-3, with unresolved D. Germline lookup yields CDR1 SGHTA and CDR2 FQGTGA. This CDR3 contains 13 residues. V gave up 6 bases and J gave up 4 bases, with 11 bases separating them. For the CDR3, the DNA is TGTGCCAGCAGTCCTTCTCCTGCAGATACGCAGTATTTT. It translates to CASSPSPADTQYF.

The chain couples TRBV6-5 to TRBJ2-2; the D gene is possibly TRBD2 (6 bases). Trimming removed 4 bases at V and 7 bases at J, with 16 bases between. CDR1 is MNHEY, CDR2 SVGAGI, per germline. CDR3 length: 15 residues. In nucleotides, the CDR3 is TGTGCCAGCAGTTTGACGGCGGGGATCATCGGGGAGCTGTTTTTT. Amino acid sequence: CASSLTAGIIGELFF.

The chain carries TRBV5-1 and TRBJ2-7, with a weak D call TRBD1 (6 bases). Germline V gives CDR1 SGHRS, CDR2 YFSETQ. The V end lost 4 bases, the J end lost 3 bases, and 14 bases lay between the germline ends. CDR3 length: 14 residues. The CDR3 DNA reads TGCGCCAGCAGCCTGGGAGACAGGTTCTACGAGCAGTACTTC. Translating it yields CASSLGDRFYEQYF.

This chain joins TRBV3-1 (or the pseudogene TRBV3-2) and TRBJ2-1; no clear D. CDR1 is LGHDT, CDR2 YNNKEL, per germline (reference sequence). CDR3 size: 11 residues. V was trimmed by 5 bases and J by 9 bases, leaving 8 bases between them. The CDR3 nucleotides are TGTGCCAGCAGCAATTTGGCTGAGCAGTTCTTC. Encoded protein: CASSNLAEQFF.

The J gene is TRBJ2-2, the V gene TRBV5-1; the match to TRBD2 covers 7 bases. This CDR3 contains 14 residues. Per germline, CDR1 SGHRS and CDR2 YFSETQ. Trimming cost V 3 bases and J 2 bases; bases outside gene matches: 1. The CDR3 region is CASSWGGNTGELFF. CDR3 DNA: TGCGCCAGCAGCTGGGGGGGTAACACCGGGGAGCTGTTTTTT.

The rearrangement uses TRBV6-2 or TRBV6-3 and TRBJ2-2, with D hard to call. Trimming took off 5 bases at V and 7 bases at J, with 8 bases between the two ends. In germline, CDR1 is MNHEY, CDR2 SVGEGT. The length of the CDR3 is 12 residues. This CDR3 is CASSNYYGELFF. The CDR3 DNA is TGTGCCAGCAGTAACTACTACGGGGAGCTGTTTTTT.

The rearrangement links TRBV6-5 to TRBJ2-3, with D maybe TRBD2 (7 bases). Trimming took 2 bases from V and 0 from J, leaving 12 bases between them. The CDR3 is 16 residues long. Germline CDR1 is MNHEY and CDR2 is SVGAGI. The CDR3 DNA sequence: TGTGCCAGCAGTTACGTCGGGGGGCAAAGCACAGATACGCAGTATTTT. As protein: CASSYVGGQSTDTQYF.

This chain links TRBV2 with TRBJ1-1; D perhaps matches TRBD1 (6 bases). The CDR3 runs to 13 residues. Germline loops: CDR1 SNHLY, CDR2 FYNNEI. V lost 6 bases, J lost 3 bases, and 11 bases lay in between. The CDR3 sequence is CASSPSGDTEAFF. Here the CDR3 DNA reads TGTGCCAGCAGCCCCTCAGGGGACACTGAAGCTTTCTTT. Looking up the rest from reference TRBV2 and TRBJ1-1 gives the full variable domain: EPEVTQTPSHQVTQMGQEVILRCVPISNHLYFYWYRQILGQKVEFLVSFYNNEISEKSEIFDDQFSVERPDGSNFTLKIRSTKLEDSAMYFCASSPSGDTEAFFGQGTRLTVV.

The chain is built from TRBV19 and TRBJ2-5; 7 nucleotides line up with TRBD1. Germline assignment: CDR1 LNHDA and CDR2 SQIVND (reference sequence). The V gene end was trimmed by 1 base and the J gene end by 0 bases; junction bases not matched to a gene: 5. CDR3 length equals 16 residues. CDR3 DNA: TGTGCCAGTAGTATAGGGTACGGACAGGACCAAGAGACCCAGTACTTC. It specifies CASSIGYGQDQETQYF.

The chain employs TRBV9 and TRBJ2-7, with a weak D call TRBD1 (6 bases). Trimming shortened V by 4 bases and J by 5 bases, and 22 bases separated the two germline ends. CDR1 and CDR2 from the germline V gene are SGDLS and YYNGEE. The CDR3 runs 16 residues. The DNA of the CDR3 is TGTGCCAGCAGCCGCCGAGCAGGGGAAGGGGTTGACGAGCAGTACTTC. Encoded protein: CASSRRAGEGVDEQYF.

The V call is TRBV6-4, the J call TRBJ2-1; 7 positions match TRBD1. Germline V CDR1 and CDR2: MRHNA, SNTAGT. V shed 0 bases, J shed 7 bases, and the junction held 9 bases outside the gene matches. This CDR3 has 16 residues. In DNA form, the CDR3 reads TGTGCCAGCAGTGACTCTCCCGCAGGGGGTTTGAATGAGCAGTTCTTC. This sequence encodes CASSDSPAGGLNEQFF.

The V and J genes are TRBV7-9 and TRBJ1-1, with D maybe TRBD1 (6 bases). This CDR3 contains 16 residues. V was clipped by 1 base and J by 3 bases, with 15 bases between them. CDR1 is SEHNR and CDR2 is FQNEAQ in the germline V gene (reference sequence). The CDR3: CASSLEAGAVDTEAFF. The DNA of the CDR3 is TGTGCCAGCAGCTTAGAAGCAGGGGCGGTGGACACTGAAGCTTTCTTT.

The V gene is TRBV7-8, the J gene TRBJ2-7; 7 bases fit TRBD1. V lost 1 base, J lost 1 base, and 7 bases stayed unmatched. Germline V gives CDR1 SGHVS, CDR2 FQNEAQ. This CDR3 region has 16 residues. The CDR3: CASSLEKGARSYEQYF. The CDR3 DNA sequence: TGTGCCAGCAGCTTAGAAAAGGGGGCAAGATCCTACGAGCAGTACTTC.